Listed here are 9 T cell receptor beta chains from one sample, sequenced in a study of Ad26.COV2.S vaccination and SARS-CoV-2 variants. Treatment reported: 19 received Ad26.COV2.S at low or high dose, single or two shots; roughly five received placebo; per-sample allocation not given. Collection of samples fell on day 63 after the first vaccine or placebo injection. The method was immunoSEQ multiplex PCR; TCRdb's version includes in-frame clones alone and lacks a portion of them. The data contain approximately 250,000 clones, roughly 85% of them singletons. Material: peripheral blood, obtained in a trial of Ad26.COV2.S vaccine versus placebo. Every receptor here comes from a person aged 18-60 years who received the Ad26.COV2.S COVID-19 vaccine or a placebo.

V and J are TRBV7-9 and TRBJ2-7; D call uncertain. From germline, CDR1 is SEHNR and CDR2 FQNEAQ (reference sequence). CDR3 length: 11 amino acids. Trimming shortened V by 5 bases and J by 7 bases, and 9 bases separated the two germline ends. In nucleotides, the CDR3 is TGTGCCAGCAGCCGGACGTATGAGCAGTACTTC. Translating it yields CASSRTYEQYF.

The gene calls are TRBV18 and TRBJ1-1; the D gene is possibly TRBD1 (6 bases). Germline V lookup: CDR1 KGHSH, CDR2 LQKENI. Trimming cost V 5 bases and J 4 bases, with 14 bases left between them. This CDR3 region has 14 residues. CDR3 sequence (DNA): TGTGCCAGCTCAACAACAGGGTTTCGCACTGAAGCTTTCTTT. Encoded protein: CASSTTGFRTEAFF.

This sequence joins TRBV5-1 and TRBJ1-1; D is unclear. Germline V gives CDR1 SGHRS, CDR2 YFSETQ. With 0 bases removed from V and 1 base from J, the gap between germline ends came to 4 bases. The CDR3 consists of 13 residues. The CDR3 here is CASSLDTNTEAFF. In DNA form, the CDR3 reads TGCGCCAGCAGCTTGGACACGAACACTGAAGCTTTCTTT.

The J gene is TRBJ1-1, the V gene TRBV19, with D perhaps TRBD1 (5 bases). With 3 bases removed from V and 5 bases from J, the gap between germline ends came to 16 bases. CDR1 is LNHDA and CDR2 is SQIVND in the germline V gene (reference sequence). This CDR3 comprises 15 residues. CDR3 loop: CASSIKAGTGTEAFF. DNA for the CDR3: TGTGCCAGTAGTATTAAAGCAGGGACGGGTACTGAAGCTTTCTTT.

V and J are TRBV3-1 (or the pseudogene TRBV3-2) and TRBJ2-3; 12 bases fit TRBD2. This CDR3 region has 14 residues. Germline V gives CDR1 LGHDT, CDR2 YNNKEL (reference sequence). V shed 9 bases, J shed 5 bases, and the junction held 6 bases outside the gene matches. CDR3 protein: CASRLAGVRDTQYF. The CDR3 DNA reads TGTGCCAGTCGACTAGCGGGAGTTAGAGATACGCAGTATTTT.

This chain links TRBV6-2 or TRBV6-3 with TRBJ2-7; D is unresolved. Germline loops: CDR1 MNHEY, CDR2 SVGEGT. V was cut by 2 bases and J by 2 bases, with 4 bases left in between. This CDR3 has 12 residues. The CDR3 region has the DNA TGTGCCAGCAGTTACAAACCCTACGAGCAGTACGTC. Amino acid sequence: CASSYKPYEQYV.

Regarding this clone: This specimen includes other DNA sequences encoding the same CDR3. The V gene is TRBV19, the J gene TRBJ2-1, with TRBD1 identical over 9 bases. Germline CDR1 and CDR2: LNHDA and SQIVND (reference sequence). The ends lost 3 bases at V and 4 bases at J; junction bases unmatched: 4. The CDR3 is made up of 15 amino acids. CDR3 sequence: CASSIRDRAYNEQFF. CDR3 nucleotides: TGTGCCAGTAGTATTCGGGACAGGGCGTACAATGAGCAGTTCTTC.

V is TRBV30 and J is TRBJ1-5; D unresolved. Germline-derived CDR1 and CDR2 are GTSNPN and SVGIG (reference sequence). The germline V and J ends were trimmed by 0 bases and 7 bases, with 10 bases remaining between them. This CDR3 comprises 13 residues. CDR3 DNA sequence: TGTGCCTGGAGTGTATCGGTAAAACAGCCCCAGCATTTT. Its translation is CAWSVSVKQPQHF.

The V and J genes are TRBV9 and TRBJ1-2; the D gene is possibly TRBD1 (5 bases). Trimming stripped 0 bases from V and 3 bases from J, with 9 bases between. CDR1 is SGDLS and CDR2 is YYNGEE in the germline V gene. There are 14 residues in the CDR3. As DNA, the CDR3 is TGTGCCAGCAGCGTAGGGGGAGGGGACTATGGCTACACCTTC. Translation: CASSVGGGDYGYTF. Combining the CDR3 with reference TRBV9 and TRBJ1-2 gives the whole variable domain DSGVTQTPKHLITATGQRVTLRCSPRSGDLSVYWYQQSLDQGLQFLIQYYNGEERAKGNILERFSAQQFPDLHSELNLSSLELGDSALYFCASSVGGGDYGYTFGSGTRLTVV.